The 9 T cell receptor beta chains given below trace back to one sample, sequenced in a study of control samples from healthy donors and cancer patients. TCRdb keeps only in-frame clones here, not all; method: immunoSEQ multiplex PCR. The data hold about 140,000 clones, with approximately 94% observed a single time. Material: blood. These TCRs come from a man between 40 and 49 years old in good health.

This clone appeared a single time. The genes are TRBV7-2 and TRBJ1-5; D uncertain. V was trimmed by 8 bases and J by 1 base, leaving 12 bases between them. Germline V gives CDR1 SGHTA, CDR2 FQGNSA. This CDR3 is built from 14 residues. This CDR3 is CASSGWGSNQPQHF. The CDR3 DNA follows: TGTGCCAGCTCCGGTTGGGGAAGCAATCAGCCCCAGCATTTT.

This chain uses TRBV27 with TRBJ2-7, with TRBD2 matching 12 bases. The length of the CDR3 is 17 residues. Germline trimming cut 7 bases from V and 6 bases from J; bases unmatched to any gene: 16. Germline CDR1 MNHEY, CDR2 SMNVEV (reference sequence). CDR3 sequence reads: CASKERTGTSGFLEQYF. DNA for the CDR3: TGTGCCAGCAAAGAAAGAACTGGGACTAGCGGGTTCCTCGAGCAGTACTTC.

V gene TRBV21-1 combines with J gene TRBJ1-2; the D call TRBD1 from the table was never checked on the DNA. TRBV21-1 is marked as a pseudogene. There are 17 residues in the CDR3. The CDR3 DNA is TGTGCCAGCAGCAAAGTAAAAAGGGACAGGCAGCGGTATGGCTACACCTTC. It is translated as CASSKVKRDRQRYGYTF.

The V gene is TRBV10-3, the J gene TRBJ1-3; perhaps TRBD1 as D (5 bases). The CDR3 is 16 amino acids. V shed 7 bases and J shed 1 base, with 17 bases lying between them. Germline V gene data show CDR1 as ENHRY and CDR2 as SYGVKD. The CDR3 DNA reads TGTGCCATCAAGGGCGACCCCGGGGGGTCTGGAAACACCATATATTTT. Translating it yields CAIKGDPGGSGNTIYF.

The rearrangement links TRBV12-3 or TRBV12-4 to TRBJ1-3; D possibly corresponds to TRBD1 (5 bases). Trimming took off 7 bases at V and 0 bases at J, with 7 bases between the two ends. The CDR3 is 13 amino acids. Written as DNA, the CDR3 is TGTGCCAGCAACAGGCGCTCTGGAAACACCATATATTTT. It specifies CASNRRSGNTIYF.

The V call is TRBV6-5, the J call TRBJ2-2, with unresolved D. There are 13 residues in the CDR3. The V end was cut by 2 bases, the J end by 6 bases, with 7 bases between. Germline-derived CDR1 and CDR2 are MNHEY and SVGAGI. The chain's CDR3 is CASSYGVAGELFF. The CDR3 bases are TGTGCCAGCAGTTACGGGGTAGCCGGGGAGCTGTTTTTT.

This chain connects TRBV24-1 to TRBJ2-2; 11 bases line up with TRBD2. The J segment lost 1 base and the V segment lost 4 bases, leaving 4 bases of the junction unmatched. Germline CDR1 and CDR2: KGHDR and SFDVKD. The CDR3 length is 17 residues. The DNA of the CDR3 is TGTGCCACCAGTGACGTCCTAGCGGGGGGGAACACCGGGGAGCTGTTTTTT. This translates into CATSDVLAGGNTGELFF.

The V gene is TRBV5-6, the J gene TRBJ2-4, with D hard to call. V dropped 1 base and J dropped 0 bases, with 5 bases sitting between them. Germline lookup yields CDR1 SGHDT and CDR2 YYEEEE. This CDR3 has 14 amino acids. The CDR3 here is CASSLPVAKNIQYF. DNA for the CDR3: TGTGCCAGCAGCTTGCCGGTAGCCAAAAACATTCAGTACTTC.

This rearrangement joins TRBV28 to TRBJ2-1, with D tentatively TRBD2 (6 bases). This CDR3 has 14 amino acids. Germline V CDR1 and CDR2: MDHEN, SYDVKM. Trimming removed 2 bases from V and 5 bases from J, with 10 bases in between. CDR3 amino acids: CASSLRRENNEQFF. CDR3 nucleotide sequence: TGTGCCAGCAGTTTAAGGCGGGAAAACAATGAGCAGTTCTTC.